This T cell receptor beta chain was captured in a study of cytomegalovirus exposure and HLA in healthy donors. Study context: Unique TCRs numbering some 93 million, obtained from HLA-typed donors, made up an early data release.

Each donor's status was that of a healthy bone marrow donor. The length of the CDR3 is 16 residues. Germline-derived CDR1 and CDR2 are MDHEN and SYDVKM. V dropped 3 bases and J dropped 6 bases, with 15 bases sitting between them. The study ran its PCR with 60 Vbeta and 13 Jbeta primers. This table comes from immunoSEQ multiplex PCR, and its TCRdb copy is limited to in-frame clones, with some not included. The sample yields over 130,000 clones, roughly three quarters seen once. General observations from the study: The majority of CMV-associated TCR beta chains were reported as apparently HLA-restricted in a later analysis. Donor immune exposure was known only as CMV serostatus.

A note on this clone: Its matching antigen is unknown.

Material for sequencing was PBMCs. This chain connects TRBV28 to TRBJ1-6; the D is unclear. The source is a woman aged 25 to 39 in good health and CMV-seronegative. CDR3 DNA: TGTGCCAGCAGTTTCCCCTGGGCAGAGGGTAATTCACCCCTCCACTTT. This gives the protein CASSFPWAEGNSPLHF.